These 2 T cell receptor beta chains came from one sample sequenced in a study of early T cells in non-severe SARS-CoV-2 infection. TCRdb used MiXCR to reprocess the 5' RACE reads, holding one entry per CDR3 protein. The data contain 45,000 to 70,000 distinct CDR3 sequences, roughly 6.2% of them singletons. The sample taken for sequencing was whole blood. All receptors derive from an adult who was a healthcare worker with PCR-confirmed SARS-CoV-2 infection or an uninfected control (not recorded which).

This clonotype has ten or more counts. This chain links TRBV27 with TRBJ2-1; D uncertain. CDR3 size: 10 residues. Germline CDR1 is MNHEY and CDR2 is SMNVEV (reference sequence). V was trimmed by 3 bases and J by 9 bases, leaving 3 bases between them. CDR3 DNA: TGTGCCAGCAGTTTGGGTGAGCAGTTCTTC. As protein: CASSLGEQFF.

This clonotype has a count of ten or more. This chain connects TRBV11-3 to TRBJ2-4; D is possibly TRBD2 (6 bases). The CDR3 runs 15 residues. Germline V gene lookup returns CDR1 SGHNT and CDR2 YENEEA. Between the trimmed V and J ends, which lost 1 base and 1 base, there was a span of 8 bases. The CDR3 sequence is CASSLGGGAKNIQYF. The CDR3 coding sequence is TGTGCCAGCAGCTTAGGTGGAGGGGCCAAAAACATTCAGTACTTC. Full variable domain (missing parts from reference TRBV11-3 and TRBJ2-4): EAGVVQSPRYKIIEKKQPVAFWCNPISGHNTLYWYLQNLGQGPELLIRYENEEAVDDSQLPKDRFSAERLKGVDSTLKIQPAELGDSAVYLCASSLGGGAKNIQYFGAGTRLSVL.